One sample yielded the 8 T cell receptor beta chains listed below, sequenced in a study of T-cell reconstitution after alpha-beta-depleted transplantation in children (dated by TCRdb to about 2016). The library was prepared using PCR. Sequencing took place on an Illumina HiSeq 2500. TCR libraries were prepared with molecular barcoding, using unique molecular identifiers to normalize TCRbeta repertoire quantification. TCRdb ran its own pipeline on the public reads, namely fastp trimming at Q25 and MiXCR clone calling, and kept in-frame beta chains. Here each entry gathers all rows of one CDR3 protein and keeps the most common genes and DNA. The sample table shows a few hundred thousand distinct CDR3 sequences, and about a tenth are seen once. About 5% of the sample is taken by the ten largest. The source was PBMCs from the stem cell graft donor, collected from the stem cell graft. The source of these receptors is a human donor who donated a stem cell graft to a child with acute myeloid leukemia.

This clonotype was recorded at least ten times. The rearrangement joins TRBV20-1 to TRBJ2-3; tentatively, D is TRBD1 or TRBD2 (6 bases each). CDR1 is DFQATT and CDR2 is SNEGSKA in the germline V gene (reference sequence). V lost 0 bases and J 2 bases, leaving 15 bases between the germline ends. This CDR3 contains 16 residues. The CDR3 region has the DNA TGCAGTGCTAGAGATTTAGGAGGGGGAGACACAGATACGCAGTATTTT. It encodes CSARDLGGGDTDTQYF.

In its sample, this clonotype was seen a few times. The CDR3 loop reads CSVDGLADNEQFF. As DNA, the CDR3 is TGCAGCGTAGATGGGCTAGCGGACAATGAGCAGTTCTTC. This chain joins TRBV29-1 and TRBJ2-1, with 7 bases identical to TRBD2. Trimming cost V 6 bases and J 5 bases; bases outside gene matches: 7. This CDR3 comprises 13 residues. Germline CDR1 and CDR2: SQVTM and ANQGSEA.

This clonotype was found a few times. The chain carries TRBV7-2 and TRBJ2-5; TRBD2 aligns across 7 bases. V lost 7 bases, J lost 0 bases, and 11 bases stayed unmatched. The CDR3 contains 16 residues. Germline V lookup: CDR1 SGHTA, CDR2 FQGNSA. CDR3 amino acids: CASTPTSAGDQETQYF. CDR3 sequence (DNA): TGTGCCAGCACCCCAACTTCCGCGGGGGACCAAGAGACCCAGTACTTC.

Only a few counts were recorded for this clonotype. The chain joins TRBV5-1 to TRBJ2-1; a weak D match, TRBD1 (5 bases). Germline-derived CDR1 and CDR2 are SGHRS and YFSETQ. The CDR3 runs 15 residues. The ends were cut back, 0 bases at V and 8 bases at J, with 15 bases in the middle. The CDR3 spells CASSLESRRVHEQFF. The CDR3 DNA reads as TGCGCCAGCAGCTTGGAATCGCGCAGGGTGCATGAGCAGTTCTTC.

This chain uses TRBV7-3 with TRBJ2-1, with 8 positions matching TRBD2. Germline V CDR1 and CDR2: SGHTA, FQGTGA. This CDR3 is built from 14 residues. Losses at the gene ends were 4 bases for V and 8 bases for J; bases not matched to a gene: 7. The chain's CDR3 is CASSSSGSGYEQFF. CDR3 nucleotide sequence: TGTGCCAGCAGCTCCAGCGGGAGTGGGTATGAGCAGTTCTTC.

The chain couples TRBV5-1 to TRBJ2-2; perhaps TRBD1 as D (5 bases). Germline V CDR1 and CDR2: SGHRS, YFSETQ. V was trimmed by 5 bases and J by 1 base, leaving 18 bases between them. The CDR3 length is 17 residues. In DNA, the CDR3 is TGCGCCAGCAGTTTTTTTTTTGGGGCAGGGAACACCGGGGAGCTGTTTTTT. Its translation is CASSFFFGAGNTGELFF.

The V gene is TRBV29-1, the J gene TRBJ2-7; D remains ambiguous. Per germline, CDR1 SQVTM and CDR2 ANQGSEA. V was pared by 3 bases and J by 5 bases, with 11 bases between. The CDR3 sequence is 12 residues long. CDR3: CSVDNGPNEQYF. The CDR3 DNA reads TGCAGCGTTGATAACGGACCTAACGAGCAGTACTTC.

V and J are TRBV11-1 and TRBJ2-1, with 9 positions matching TRBD2. Germline loops: CDR1 SGHAT, CDR2 FQDESV (reference sequence). V lost 5 bases to trimming and J lost 3 bases; unmatched junction nucleotides: 14. The CDR3 totals 18 residues. This CDR3 is CASSDTGAGGPLYNEQFF. The CDR3 bases are TGTGCCAGCAGCGATACGGGGGCGGGGGGGCCCCTCTACAATGAGCAGTTCTTC.